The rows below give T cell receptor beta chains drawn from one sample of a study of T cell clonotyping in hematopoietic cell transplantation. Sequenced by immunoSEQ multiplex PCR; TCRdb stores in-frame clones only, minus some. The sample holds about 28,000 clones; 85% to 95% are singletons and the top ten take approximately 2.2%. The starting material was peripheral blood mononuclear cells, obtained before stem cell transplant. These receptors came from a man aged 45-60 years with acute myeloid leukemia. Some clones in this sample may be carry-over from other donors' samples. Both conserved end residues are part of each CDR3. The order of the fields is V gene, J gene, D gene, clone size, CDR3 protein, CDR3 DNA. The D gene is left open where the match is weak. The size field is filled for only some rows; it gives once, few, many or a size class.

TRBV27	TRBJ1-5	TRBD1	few	CASSFDRAQPQHF	TGTGCCAGCAGTTTTGACAGGGCCCAGCCCCAGCATTTT
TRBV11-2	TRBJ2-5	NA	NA	CASSLSAGETQYF	TGTGCCAGCAGCTTATCGGCGGGGGAGACCCAGTACTTC
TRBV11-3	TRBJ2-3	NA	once	CASSLNKDTQYF	TGTGCCAGCAGCTTAAACAAAGATACGCAGTATTTT
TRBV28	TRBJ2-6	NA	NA	CASRDKGAGANVLTF	TGTGCCAGCAGAGATAAGGGGGCTGGGGCCAACGTCCTGACTTTC
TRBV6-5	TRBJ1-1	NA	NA	CASSLTGKNTEAFF	TGTGCCAGCAGTTTGACGGGGAAAAACACTGAAGCTTTCTTT
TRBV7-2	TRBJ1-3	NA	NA	CASSLASPGSGNTIYF	TGTGCCAGCAGCTTAGCGTCCCCAGGCTCTGGAAACACCATATATTTT
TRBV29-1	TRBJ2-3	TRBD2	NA	CSVRTSGDTQYF	TGCAGCGTTCGGACTAGCGGAGATACGCAGTATTTT
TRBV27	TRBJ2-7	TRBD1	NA	CASTRTGAGYEQYF	TGTGCCAGCACCCGGACAGGGGCGGGCTACGAGCAGTACTTC
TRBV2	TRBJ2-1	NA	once	CASSPRQGPYNEQFF	TGTGCCAGCAGCCCCCGGCAGGGGCCCTACAATGAGCAGTTCTTC
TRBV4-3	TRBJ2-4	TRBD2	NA	CASSQGGLADRRNIQYF	TGCGCCAGCAGCCAAGGGGGACTAGCGGACCGAAGAAACATTCAGTACTTC
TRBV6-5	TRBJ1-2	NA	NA	CASRLGGRVPGYTF	TGTGCCAGCAGGTTAGGGGGGCGAGTTCCTGGCTACACCTTC
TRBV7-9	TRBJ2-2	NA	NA	CASSPSTGELFF	TGTGCCAGCAGTCCCTCAACCGGGGAGCTGTTTTTT
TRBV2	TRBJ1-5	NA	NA	CASKLPAGNQPQHF	TGTGCCAGCAAACTCCCGGCGGGCAATCAGCCCCAGCATTTT
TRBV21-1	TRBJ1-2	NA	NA	CASSKDRVNGYTF	TGTGCCAGCAGCAAGGACAGGGTAAATGGCTACACCTTC
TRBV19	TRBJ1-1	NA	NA	CASSIDGPNTEAFF	TGTGCCAGTAGTATTGATGGGCCTAACACTGAAGCTTTCTTT
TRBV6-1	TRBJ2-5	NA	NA	CASRGWAGSQETQYF	TGTGCCAGCAGGGGGTGGGCCGGGAGCCAAGAGACCCAGTACTTC
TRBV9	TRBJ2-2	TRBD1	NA	CASSAETGTGPSGELFF	TGTGCCAGCAGCGCCGAAACCGGGACAGGGCCCTCCGGGGAGCTGTTTTTT
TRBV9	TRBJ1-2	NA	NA	CASSSGTAAYGRPGGYTF	TGTGCCAGCAGCTCAGGGACGGCGGCGTACGGTCGACCCGGGGGCTACACCTTC
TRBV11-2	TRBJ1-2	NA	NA	CASSSPKGRSYGYTF	TGTGCCAGCAGTTCTCCAAAAGGACGGAGCTATGGCTACACCTTC
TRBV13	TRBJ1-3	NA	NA	CASSLKFTSGNTIYF	TGTGCCAGCAGCTTAAAGTTTACCTCTGGAAACACCATATATTTT
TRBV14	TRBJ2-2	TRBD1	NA	CASSLDRVYIGELFF	TGTGCCAGCAGCCTAGACAGGGTGTACATCGGGGAGCTGTTTTTT
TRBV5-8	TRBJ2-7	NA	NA	CASSFSWVRDEQYF	TGTGCCAGCAGCTTTTCCTGGGTTCGGGACGAGCAGTACTTC
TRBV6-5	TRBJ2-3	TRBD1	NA	CASRHRDRGQDTQYF	TGTGCCAGCAGACACCGGGACAGGGGACAAGATACGCAGTATTTT
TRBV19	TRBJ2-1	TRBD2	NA	CASSLMGLATTNEQFF	TGTGCCAGTAGTCTCATGGGACTAGCGACTACCAATGAGCAGTTCTTC
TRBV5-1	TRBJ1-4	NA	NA	CASSLGQGIEKLFF	TGCGCCAGCAGCTTGGGGCAGGGGATCGAAAAACTGTTTTTT
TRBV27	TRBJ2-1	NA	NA	CASSSTAYNEQFF	TGTGCCAGCAGTTCGACGGCCTACAATGAGCAGTTCTTC
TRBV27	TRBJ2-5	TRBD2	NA	CASSRTSGNQETQYF	TGTGCCAGCAGCCGGACTAGCGGGAATCAAGAGACCCAGTACTTC
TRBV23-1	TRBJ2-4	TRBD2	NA	CASSQNRTSGNLAKNIQYF	TGCGCCAGCAGTCAAAACCGGACTAGCGGGAACCTAGCCAAAAACATTCAGTACTTC
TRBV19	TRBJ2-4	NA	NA	CASSIGGRVKNIQYF	TGTGCCAGTAGTATAGGTGGTAGAGTAAAAAACATTCAGTACTTC
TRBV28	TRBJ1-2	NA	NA	CASSRQINYGYTF	TGTGCCAGCAGTCGACAGATTAACTATGGCTACACCTTC
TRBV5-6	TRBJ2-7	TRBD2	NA	CASSSGLAAYEQYF	TGTGCCAGCAGCTCGGGACTAGCGGCCTACGAGCAGTACTTC
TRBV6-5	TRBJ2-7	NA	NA	CASSWGTNFYEQYF	TGTGCCAGCAGTTGGGGGACAAACTTCTACGAGCAGTACTTC
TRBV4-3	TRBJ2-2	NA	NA	CASSPRLGNTGELFF	TGCGCCAGCAGCCCCCGTTTGGGGAACACCGGGGAGCTGTTTTTT
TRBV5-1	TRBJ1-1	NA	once	CASSLGRGGRTEAFF	TGCGCCAGCAGCTTGGGCAGAGGAGGGAGGACTGAAGCTTTCTTT
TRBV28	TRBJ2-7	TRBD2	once	CASSTQAGRYEQYF	TGTGCCAGCAGTACCCAGGCCGGGAGGTACGAGCAGTACTTC
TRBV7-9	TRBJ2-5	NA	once	CASSPRETQYF	TGTGCCAGCAGCCCTCGGGAGACCCAGTACTTC
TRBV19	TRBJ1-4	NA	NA	CASSISLQGEKLFF	TGTGCCAGTAGTATATCCCTCCAGGGCGAAAAACTGTTTTTT
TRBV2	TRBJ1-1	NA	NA	CASSQSMETEAFF	TGTGCCAGCAGTCAATCTATGGAAACTGAAGCTTTCTTT
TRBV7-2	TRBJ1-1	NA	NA	CASSSLVNTEAFF	TGTGCCAGCAGCTCCCTAGTAAACACTGAAGCTTTCTTT
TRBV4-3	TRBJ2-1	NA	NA	CASSQDHSSYNEQFF	TGCGCCAGCAGCCAAGATCACAGCTCCTACAATGAGCAGTTCTTC
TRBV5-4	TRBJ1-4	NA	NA	CASSEQPGIRGEKLFF	TGTGCCAGCAGCGAACAGCCCGGGATCAGGGGTGAAAAACTGTTTTTT
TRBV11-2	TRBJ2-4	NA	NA	CASSPPSTKNIQYF	TGTGCCAGCAGCCCCCCCTCGACCAAAAACATTCAGTACTTC
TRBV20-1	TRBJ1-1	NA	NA	CSARDIWEAFF	TGCAGTGCTAGAGATATATGGGAAGCTTTCTTT